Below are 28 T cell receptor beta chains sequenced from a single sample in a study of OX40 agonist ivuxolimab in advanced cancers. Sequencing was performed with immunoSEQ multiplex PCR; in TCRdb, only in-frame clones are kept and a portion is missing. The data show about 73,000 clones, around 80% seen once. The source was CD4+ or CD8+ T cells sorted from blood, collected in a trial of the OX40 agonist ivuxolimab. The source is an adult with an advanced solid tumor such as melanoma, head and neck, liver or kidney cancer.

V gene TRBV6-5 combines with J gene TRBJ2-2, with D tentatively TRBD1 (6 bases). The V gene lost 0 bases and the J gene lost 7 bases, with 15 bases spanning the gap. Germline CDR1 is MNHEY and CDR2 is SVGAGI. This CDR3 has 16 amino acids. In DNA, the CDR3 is TGTGCCAGCAGTTACTCCCTACAGGGTTCGAACGGGGAGCTGTTTTTT. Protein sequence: CASSYSLQGSNGELFF.

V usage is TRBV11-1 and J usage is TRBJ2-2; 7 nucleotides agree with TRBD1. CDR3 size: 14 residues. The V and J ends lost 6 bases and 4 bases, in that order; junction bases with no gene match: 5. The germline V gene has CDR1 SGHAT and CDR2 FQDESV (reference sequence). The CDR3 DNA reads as TGTGCCAGCAGGACAGGGTTGGTCACCGGGGAGCTGTTTTTT. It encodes CASRTGLVTGELFF.

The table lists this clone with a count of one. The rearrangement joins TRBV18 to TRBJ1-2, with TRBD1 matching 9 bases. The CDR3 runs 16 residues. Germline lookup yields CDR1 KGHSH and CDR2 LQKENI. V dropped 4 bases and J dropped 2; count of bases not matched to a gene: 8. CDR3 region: CASSQPGQGYNYGYTF. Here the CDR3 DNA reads TGTGCCAGCTCACAGCCGGGACAGGGCTACAACTATGGCTACACCTTC.

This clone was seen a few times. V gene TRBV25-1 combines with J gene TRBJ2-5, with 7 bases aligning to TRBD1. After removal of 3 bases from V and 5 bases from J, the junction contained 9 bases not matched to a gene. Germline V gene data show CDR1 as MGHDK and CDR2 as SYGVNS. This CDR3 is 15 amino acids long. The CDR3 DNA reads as TGTGCCAGCAGTGATTCCCGACAGGGATGGGAGACCCAGTACTTC. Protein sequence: CASSDSRQGWETQYF.

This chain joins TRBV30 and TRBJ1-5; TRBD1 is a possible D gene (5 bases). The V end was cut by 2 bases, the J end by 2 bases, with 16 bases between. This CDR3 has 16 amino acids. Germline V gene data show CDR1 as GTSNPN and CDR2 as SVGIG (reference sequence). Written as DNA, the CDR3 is TGTGCCTGGAGTAGGGGCGGGAATTTCGGCAATCAGCCCCAGCATTTT. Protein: CAWSRGGNFGNQPQHF.

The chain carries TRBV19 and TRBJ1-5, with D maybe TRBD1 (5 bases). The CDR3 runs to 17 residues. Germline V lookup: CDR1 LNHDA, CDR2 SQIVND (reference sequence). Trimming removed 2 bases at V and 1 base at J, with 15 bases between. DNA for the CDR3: TGTGCCAGTAGTATATCCATGAGGGGAAAGAGCAATCAGCCCCAGCATTTT. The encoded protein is CASSISMRGKSNQPQHF.

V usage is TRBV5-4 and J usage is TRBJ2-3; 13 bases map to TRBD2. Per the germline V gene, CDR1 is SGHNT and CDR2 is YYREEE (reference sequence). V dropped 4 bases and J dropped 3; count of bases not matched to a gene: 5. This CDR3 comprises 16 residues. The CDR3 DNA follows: TGTGCCAGCAGCCAACGGACTAGCGGGAGTACAGATACGCAGTATTTT. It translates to CASSQRTSGSTDTQYF.

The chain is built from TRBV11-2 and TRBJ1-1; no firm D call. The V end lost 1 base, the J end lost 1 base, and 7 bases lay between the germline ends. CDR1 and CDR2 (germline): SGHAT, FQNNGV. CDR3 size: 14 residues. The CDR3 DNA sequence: TGTGCCAGCAGCTTAGGACCGAAGAACACTGAAGCTTTCTTT. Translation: CASSLGPKNTEAFF.

DNA of the CDR3: TGTGCCAGCAGTAGACAGTTTGGGCCAGGTGAAAAACTGTTTTTT. Translated: CASSRQFGPGEKLFF. The chain couples TRBV6-5 to TRBJ1-4; D is possibly TRBD1 (5 bases). Germline V CDR1 and CDR2: MNHEY, SVGAGI. Trimming cost V 5 bases and J 7 bases, with 17 bases left between them. This CDR3 has 15 amino acids.

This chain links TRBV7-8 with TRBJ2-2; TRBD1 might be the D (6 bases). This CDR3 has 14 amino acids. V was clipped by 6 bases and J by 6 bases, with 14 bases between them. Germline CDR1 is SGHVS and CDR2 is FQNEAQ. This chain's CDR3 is CASRWTVVPGELFF. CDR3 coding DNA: TGTGCCAGCAGGTGGACAGTCGTACCCGGGGAGCTGTTTTTT.

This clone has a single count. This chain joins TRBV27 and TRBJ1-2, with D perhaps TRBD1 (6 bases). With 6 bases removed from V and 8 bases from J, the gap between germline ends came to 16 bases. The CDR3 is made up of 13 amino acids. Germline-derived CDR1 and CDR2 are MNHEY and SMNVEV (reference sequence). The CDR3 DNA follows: TGTGCCAGCAGGAATTATAAGGGGGTAGGCTACACCTTC. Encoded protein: CASRNYKGVGYTF.

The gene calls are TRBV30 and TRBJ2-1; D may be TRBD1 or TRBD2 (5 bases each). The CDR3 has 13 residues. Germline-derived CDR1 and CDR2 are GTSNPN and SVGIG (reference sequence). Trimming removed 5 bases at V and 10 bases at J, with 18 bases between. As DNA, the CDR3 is TGTGCCTGGTCCTCTTGGGGGAGTCAAGAGCAGTTCTTC. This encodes CAWSSWGSQEQFF.

CDR3 DNA: TGTGCCAGCAGCTCCGGGCCACAGGAATTGGACGAGCAGTACTTC. Translated: CASSSGPQELDEQYF. The V gene is TRBV5-6, the J gene TRBJ2-7; a possible D gene is TRBD1 (5 bases). Looked up from germline, CDR1 is SGHDT and CDR2 is YYEEEE. The V end lost 3 bases, the J end lost 5 bases, and 18 bases lay between the germline ends. The CDR3 length is 15 residues.

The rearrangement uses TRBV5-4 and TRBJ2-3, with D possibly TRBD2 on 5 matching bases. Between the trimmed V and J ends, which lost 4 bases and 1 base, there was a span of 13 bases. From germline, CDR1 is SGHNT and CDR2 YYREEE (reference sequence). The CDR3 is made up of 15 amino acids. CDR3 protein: CASSTFGDRTDTQYF. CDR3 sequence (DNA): TGTGCCAGCAGCACCTTCGGGGATCGCACAGATACGCAGTATTTT.

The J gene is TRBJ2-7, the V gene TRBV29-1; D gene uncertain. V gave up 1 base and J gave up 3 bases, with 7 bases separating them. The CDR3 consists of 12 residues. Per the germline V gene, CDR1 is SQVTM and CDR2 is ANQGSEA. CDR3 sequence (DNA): TGCAGCGTTGAAGTCTCGAACTACGAGCAGTACTTC. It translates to CSVEVSNYEQYF.

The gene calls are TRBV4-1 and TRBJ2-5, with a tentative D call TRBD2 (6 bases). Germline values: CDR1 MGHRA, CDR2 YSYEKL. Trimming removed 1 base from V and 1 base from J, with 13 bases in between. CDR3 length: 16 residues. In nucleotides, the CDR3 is TGCGCCAGCAGCCAAGTTTTACGGGGGAGCCAAGAGACCCAGTACTTC. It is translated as CASSQVLRGSQETQYF.

As DNA, the CDR3 is TGCGCCAGCAGCTTGGAGGGGACAGGGCTATACGAGCAGTACTTC. It encodes CASSLEGTGLYEQYF. The V call is TRBV5-1, the J call TRBJ2-7, with 9 bases lining up with TRBD1. The CDR3 has 15 amino acids. J lost 4 bases, V lost 0 bases, and 5 bases had no gene match. Germline-derived CDR1 and CDR2 are SGHRS and YFSETQ.

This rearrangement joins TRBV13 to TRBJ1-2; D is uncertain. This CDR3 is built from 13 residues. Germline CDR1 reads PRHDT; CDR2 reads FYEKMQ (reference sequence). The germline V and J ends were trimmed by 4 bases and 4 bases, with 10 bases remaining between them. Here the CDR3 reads CASSSDRFYGYTF. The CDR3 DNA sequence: TGTGCCAGCAGCTCGGACCGCTTCTATGGCTACACCTTC.

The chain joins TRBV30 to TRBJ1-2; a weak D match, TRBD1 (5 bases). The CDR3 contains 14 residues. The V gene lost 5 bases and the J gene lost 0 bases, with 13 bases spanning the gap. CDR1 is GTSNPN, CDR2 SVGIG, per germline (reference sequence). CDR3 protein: CAWARDQSNYGYTF. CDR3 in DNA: TGTGCCTGGGCCCGGGACCAATCTAACTATGGCTACACCTTC.

CDR3 sequence: CASRWGSRDTF. Here the CDR3 DNA reads TGTGCCAGCAGATGGGGTTCTAGGGACACCTTC. The chain links TRBV6-5 to TRBJ1-2; D unresolved. V lost 6 bases and J lost 12, with 14 bases in between. Per germline, CDR1 MNHEY and CDR2 SVGAGI. The CDR3 has 11 amino acids.

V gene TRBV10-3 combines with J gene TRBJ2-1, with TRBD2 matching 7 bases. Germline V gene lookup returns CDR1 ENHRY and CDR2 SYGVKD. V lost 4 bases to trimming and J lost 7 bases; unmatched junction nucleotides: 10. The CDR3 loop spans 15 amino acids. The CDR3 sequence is CAISGLAPKPNEQFF. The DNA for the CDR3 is TGTGCCATCAGTGGACTAGCCCCTAAGCCAAATGAGCAGTTCTTC.

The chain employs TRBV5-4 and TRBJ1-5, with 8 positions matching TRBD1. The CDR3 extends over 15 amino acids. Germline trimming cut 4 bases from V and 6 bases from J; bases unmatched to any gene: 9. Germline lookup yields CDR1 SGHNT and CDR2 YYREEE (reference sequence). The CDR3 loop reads CASSQDGQGTQPQHF. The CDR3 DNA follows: TGTGCCAGCAGCCAAGATGGACAGGGAACTCAGCCCCAGCATTTT.

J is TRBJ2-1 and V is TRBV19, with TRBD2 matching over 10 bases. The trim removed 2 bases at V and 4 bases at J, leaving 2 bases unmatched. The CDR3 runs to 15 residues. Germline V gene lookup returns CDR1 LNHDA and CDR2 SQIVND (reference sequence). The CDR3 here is CASSISGGVYNEQFF. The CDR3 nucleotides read TGTGCCAGTAGTATAAGCGGGGGGGTATACAATGAGCAGTTCTTC.

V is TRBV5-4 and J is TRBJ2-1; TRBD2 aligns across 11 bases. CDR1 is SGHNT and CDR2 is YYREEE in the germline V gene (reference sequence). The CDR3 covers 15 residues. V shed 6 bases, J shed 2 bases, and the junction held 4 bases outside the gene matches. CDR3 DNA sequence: TGTGCCAGCAACAGACTAGCGGGGACCTACAATGAGCAGTTCTTC. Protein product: CASNRLAGTYNEQFF. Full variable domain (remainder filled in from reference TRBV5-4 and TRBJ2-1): ETGVTQSPTHLIKTRGQQVTLRCSSQSGHNTVSWYQQALGQGPQFIFQYYREEENGRGNFPPRFSGLQFPNYSSELNVNALELDDSALYLCASNRLAGTYNEQFFGPGTRLTVL.

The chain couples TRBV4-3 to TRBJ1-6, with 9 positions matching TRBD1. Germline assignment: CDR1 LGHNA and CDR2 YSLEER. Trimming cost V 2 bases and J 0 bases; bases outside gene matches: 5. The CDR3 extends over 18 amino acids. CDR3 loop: CASSQQDRGSSYNSPLHF. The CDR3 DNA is TGCGCCAGCAGCCAACAGGACAGGGGCAGCTCCTATAATTCACCCCTCCACTTT.

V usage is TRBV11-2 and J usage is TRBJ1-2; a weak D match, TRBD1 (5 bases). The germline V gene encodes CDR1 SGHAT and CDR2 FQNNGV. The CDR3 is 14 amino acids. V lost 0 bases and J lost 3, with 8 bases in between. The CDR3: CASSLEPGYYGYTF. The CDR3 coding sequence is TGTGCCAGCAGCTTAGAACCAGGGTACTATGGCTACACCTTC. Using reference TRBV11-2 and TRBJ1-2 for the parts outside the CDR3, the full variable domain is EAGVAQSPRYKIIEKRQSVAFWCNPISGHATLYWYQQILGQGPKLLIQFQNNGVVDDSQLPKDRFSAERLKGVDSTLKIQPAKLEDSAVYLCASSLEPGYYGYTFGSGTRLTVV.

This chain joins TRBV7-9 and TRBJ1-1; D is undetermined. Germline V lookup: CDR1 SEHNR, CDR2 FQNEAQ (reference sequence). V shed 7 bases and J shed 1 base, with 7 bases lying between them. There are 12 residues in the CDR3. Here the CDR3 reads CASNKGNTEAFF. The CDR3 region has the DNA TGTGCCAGCAACAAGGGGAACACTGAAGCTTTCTTT.

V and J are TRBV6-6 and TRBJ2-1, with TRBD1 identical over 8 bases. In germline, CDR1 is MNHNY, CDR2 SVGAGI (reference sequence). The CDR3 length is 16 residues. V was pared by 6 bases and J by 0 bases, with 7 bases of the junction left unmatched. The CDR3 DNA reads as TGTGCCAGCAGCCACGACAGGGGAAGCTCCTACAATGAGCAGTTCTTC. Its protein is CASSHDRGSSYNEQFF.